This T cell receptor beta chain was sequenced during a study of T cells in Graves' hyperthyroidism and ophthalmopathy. Points from the study as a whole: Stable hyperthyroidism and ophthalmopathy were separated using 13 V-J signatures.

RNA transcripts were the template for amplifying TCR beta CDR3 regions. During a first-round RT-PCR of the TCR CDR3, the HTBI primer set was used. TCRdb reprocessed the multiplex PCR reads via MiXCR and lists one record per CDR3 protein. Of under 650,000 distinct CDR3 sequences in the sample, roughly 16% were seen once. This clonotype was detected many times. Its target is unknown. Looked up from germline, CDR1 is SGHDT and CDR2 is YYEEEE. The CDR3 has 16 amino acids. Trimming took 2 bases from V and 4 from J; bases not matched to a gene: 11. The sequence derives from a woman aged 25 to 39 with Graves' hyperthyroidism. V usage is TRBV5-6 and J usage is TRBJ2-7; 8 nucleotides align to TRBD1. Sequenced sample: blood. CDR3: CASSFDQGAGYYEQYF. The CDR3 DNA sequence: TGTGCCAGCAGCTTCGACCAGGGGGCCGGTTATTACGAGCAGTACTTC.